Sequencing of this T cell receptor beta chain was carried out in a study of response to subunit inactivated influenza vaccine. Overall study results and limits: Researchers suggested that each seasonal influenza vaccination recruits few new T cells.

This clonotype has more than one count but fewer than ten. No antigen is known for it. One entry per CDR3 protein, called by TCRdb with MiXCR from the RT-PCR reads. The sample contains under 500,000 distinct CDR3 sequences, roughly 9.7% of which appear only once. This clonotype was sampled from a man aged 50-59 years who received an inactivated influenza vaccine. The source material was PBMCs from blood, sampled about 40 days after vaccination.

The CDR3 sequence is CSARESGGAPDTQYF. CDR3 nucleotides: TGCAGTGCTAGAGAAAGCGGGGGGGCTCCAGATACGCAGTATTTT. The J gene is TRBJ2-3, the V gene TRBV20-1, with 10 bases lining up with TRBD2. In germline, CDR1 is DFQATT, CDR2 SNEGSKA (reference sequence). V lost 0 bases to trimming and J lost 4 bases; unmatched junction nucleotides: 4. The CDR3 contains 15 residues.